This TCR beta chain stems from a study of cytomegalovirus exposure and HLA in healthy donors. Both 60 Vbeta primers and 13 Jbeta primers went into the PCR. Sequencing used immunoSEQ multiplex PCR; TCRdb keeps in-frame clones, though not all of them. This sample carries 160,000 or so clones, less than 90% of them seen once, and the ten largest clones take around 0.97%. Remarks on this clone: The antigen is not known.

General study findings and limits: Most TCR sequences were rare, but some public TCRs occurred in many donors. Reportedly, TCR beta sequences accurately predicted HLA-A and HLA-B alleles in most subjects.

CDR1 is LGHNA, CDR2 YSLEER, per germline. The CDR3 extends over 16 amino acids. After removal of 4 bases from V and 8 bases from J, the junction contained 13 bases not matched to a gene. This receptor was obtained from a man younger than 45 in good health and CMV-seronegative. The material sequenced was PBMCs. The V call is TRBV4-3, the J call TRBJ2-1, with 8 bases identical to TRBD2. CDR3 in amino acids: CASSPGQVLAGYEQFF. DNA of the CDR3: TGCGCCAGCAGCCCAGGCCAGGTGTTAGCGGGATATGAGCAGTTCTTC.